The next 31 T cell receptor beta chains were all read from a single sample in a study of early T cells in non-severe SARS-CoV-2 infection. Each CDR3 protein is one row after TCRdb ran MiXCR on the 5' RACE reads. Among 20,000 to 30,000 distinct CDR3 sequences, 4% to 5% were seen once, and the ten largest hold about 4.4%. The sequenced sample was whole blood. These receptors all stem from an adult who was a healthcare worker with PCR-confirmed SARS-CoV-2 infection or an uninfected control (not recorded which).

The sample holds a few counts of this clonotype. The CDR3 coding sequence is TGTGCCAGCTCCACCACCCGCGGCAACAATGAGCAGTTCTTC. This translates into CASSTTRGNNEQFF. J is TRBJ2-1 and V is TRBV18; D not resolved. CDR3 length equals 14 residues. Germline values: CDR1 KGHSH, CDR2 LQKENI. V lost 6 bases and J 5 bases, leaving 14 bases between the germline ends.

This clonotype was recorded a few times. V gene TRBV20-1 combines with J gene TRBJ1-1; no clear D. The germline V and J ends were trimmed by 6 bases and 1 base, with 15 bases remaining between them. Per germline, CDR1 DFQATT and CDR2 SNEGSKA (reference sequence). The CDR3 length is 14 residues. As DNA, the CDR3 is TGCAGTGCCGTTGGGCTGAAATCGAACACTGAAGCTTTCTTT. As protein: CSAVGLKSNTEAFF.

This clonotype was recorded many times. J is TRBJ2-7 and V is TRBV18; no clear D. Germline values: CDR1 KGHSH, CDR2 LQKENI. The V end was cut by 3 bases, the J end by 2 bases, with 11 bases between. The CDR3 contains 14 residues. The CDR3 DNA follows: TGTGCCAGCTCACCTCAGGATGGGGCCTACGAGCAGTACTTC. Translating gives CASSPQDGAYEQYF.

The CDR3 bases are TGTGCCAGCAGCTCATACTCCGGAAACACCATATATTTT. Protein: CASSSYSGNTIYF. V and J are TRBV7-3 and TRBJ1-3, with D unresolved. Per germline, CDR1 SGHTA and CDR2 FQGTGA. CDR3 size: 13 residues. Trimming left V 4 bases short and J 4 bases short, with 8 bases between.

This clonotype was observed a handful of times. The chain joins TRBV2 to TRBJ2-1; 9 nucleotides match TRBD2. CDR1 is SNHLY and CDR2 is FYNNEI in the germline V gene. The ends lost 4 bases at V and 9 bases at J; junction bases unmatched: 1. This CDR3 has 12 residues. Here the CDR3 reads CASSGGGVEQFF. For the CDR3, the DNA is TGTGCCAGCAGTGGCGGGGGGGTTGAGCAGTTCTTC.

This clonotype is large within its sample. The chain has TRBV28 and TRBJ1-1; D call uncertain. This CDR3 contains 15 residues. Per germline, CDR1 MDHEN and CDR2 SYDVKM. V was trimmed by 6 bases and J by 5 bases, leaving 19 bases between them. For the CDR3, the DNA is TGTGCCAGCAGCGTGGAGGCGGCTTTTGGAACTGAAGCTTTCTTT. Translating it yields CASSVEAAFGTEAFF.

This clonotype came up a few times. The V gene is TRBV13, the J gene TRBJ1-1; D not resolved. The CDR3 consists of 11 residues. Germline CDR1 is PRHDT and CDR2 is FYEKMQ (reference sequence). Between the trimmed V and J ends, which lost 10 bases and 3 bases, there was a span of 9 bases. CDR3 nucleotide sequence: TGTGCCACCTCGGAGGACACTGAAGCTTTCTTT. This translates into CATSEDTEAFF.

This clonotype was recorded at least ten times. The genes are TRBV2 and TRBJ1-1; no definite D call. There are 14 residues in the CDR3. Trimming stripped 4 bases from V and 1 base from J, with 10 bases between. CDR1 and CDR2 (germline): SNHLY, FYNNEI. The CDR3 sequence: CASSVLQPNTEAFF. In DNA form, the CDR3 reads TGTGCCAGCAGTGTACTACAGCCGAACACTGAAGCTTTCTTT.

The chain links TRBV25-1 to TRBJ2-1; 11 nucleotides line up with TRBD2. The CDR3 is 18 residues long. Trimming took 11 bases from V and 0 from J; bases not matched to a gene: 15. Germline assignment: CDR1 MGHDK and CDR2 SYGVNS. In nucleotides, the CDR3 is TGTGCCGGCACCTTTAGCGGGAGGGCCTTCCTCTCCTACAATGAGCAGTTCTTC. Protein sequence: CAGTFSGRAFLSYNEQFF.

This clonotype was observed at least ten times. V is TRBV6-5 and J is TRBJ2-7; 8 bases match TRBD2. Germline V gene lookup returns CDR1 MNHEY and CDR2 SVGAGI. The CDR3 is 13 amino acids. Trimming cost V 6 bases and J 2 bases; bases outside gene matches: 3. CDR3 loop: CASRTGGTYEQYF. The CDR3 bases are TGTGCCAGCAGGACGGGGGGGACCTACGAGCAGTACTTC.

CDR3 region: CASCPGTDTQYF. In DNA, the CDR3 is TGTGCCAGTTGCCCGGGCACAGATACGCAGTATTTT. This sequence joins TRBV25-1 and TRBJ2-3; the D is unclear. Looked up from germline, CDR1 is MGHDK and CDR2 is SYGVNS. The CDR3 extends over 12 amino acids. The ends were cut back, 9 bases at V and 1 base at J, with 8 bases in the middle.

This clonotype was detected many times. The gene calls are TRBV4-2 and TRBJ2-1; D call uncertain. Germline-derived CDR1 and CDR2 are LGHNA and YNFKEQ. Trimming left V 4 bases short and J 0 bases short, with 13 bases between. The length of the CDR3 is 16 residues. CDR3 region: CASSPSVRSSYNEQFF. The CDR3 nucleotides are TGTGCCAGCAGCCCTTCGGTAAGGTCCTCCTACAATGAGCAGTTCTTC.

DNA for the CDR3: TGCGCCAGCAGCCCGGGACAGGGTGGATATAGCAATCAGCCCCAGCATTTT. It translates to CASSPGQGGYSNQPQHF. The chain is built from TRBV5-1 and TRBJ1-5, with 9 bases aligning to TRBD1. The CDR3 is 17 residues long. V was clipped by 4 bases and J by 0 bases; unmatched bases: 8. Germline loops: CDR1 SGHRS, CDR2 YFSETQ. The full variable domain, in which reference TRBV5-1 and TRBJ1-5 provide the parts outside the CDR3, is KAGVTQTPRYLIKTRGQQVTLSCSPISGHRSVSWYQQTPGQGLQFLFEYFSETQRNKGNFPGRFSGRQFSNSRSEMNVSTLELGDSALYLCASSPGQGGYSNQPQHFGDGTRLSIL.

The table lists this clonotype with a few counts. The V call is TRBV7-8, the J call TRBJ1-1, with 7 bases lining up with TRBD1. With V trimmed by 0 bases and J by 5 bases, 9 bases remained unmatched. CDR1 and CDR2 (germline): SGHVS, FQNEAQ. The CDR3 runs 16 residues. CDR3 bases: TGTGCCAGCAGCTTAGCACCGACAGGGCGTTGGACTGAAGCTTTCTTT. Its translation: CASSLAPTGRWTEAFF.

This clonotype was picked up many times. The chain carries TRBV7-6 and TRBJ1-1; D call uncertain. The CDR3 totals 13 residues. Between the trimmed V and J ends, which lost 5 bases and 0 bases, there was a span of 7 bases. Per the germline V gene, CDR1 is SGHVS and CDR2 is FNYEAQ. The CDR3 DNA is TGTGCCAGCAGCCTACAGATGAACACTGAAGCTTTCTTT. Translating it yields CASSLQMNTEAFF.

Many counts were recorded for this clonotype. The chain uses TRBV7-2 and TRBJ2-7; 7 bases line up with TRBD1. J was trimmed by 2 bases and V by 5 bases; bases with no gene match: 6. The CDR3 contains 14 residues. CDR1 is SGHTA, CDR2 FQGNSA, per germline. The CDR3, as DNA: TGTGCCAGCAGCATACCTAGGGGGCCCTACGAGCAGTACTTC. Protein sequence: CASSIPRGPYEQYF.

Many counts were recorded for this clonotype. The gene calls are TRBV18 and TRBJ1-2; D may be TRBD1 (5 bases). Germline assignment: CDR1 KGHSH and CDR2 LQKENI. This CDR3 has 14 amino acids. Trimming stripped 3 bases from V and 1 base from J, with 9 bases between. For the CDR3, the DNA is TGTGCCAGCTCACCGGGACGGTTTAACTATGGCTACACCTTC. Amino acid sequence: CASSPGRFNYGYTF.

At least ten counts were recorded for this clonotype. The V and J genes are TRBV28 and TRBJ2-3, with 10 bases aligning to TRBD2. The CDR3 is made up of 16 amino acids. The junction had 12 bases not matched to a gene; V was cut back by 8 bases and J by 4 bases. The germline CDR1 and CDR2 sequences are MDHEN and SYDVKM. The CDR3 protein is CASPPLAGLAPDTQYF. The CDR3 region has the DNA TGTGCCAGCCCCCCCTTAGCGGGACTAGCGCCAGATACGCAGTATTTT. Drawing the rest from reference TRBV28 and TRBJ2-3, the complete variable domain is DVKVTQSSRYLVKRTGEKVFLECVQDMDHENMFWYRQDPGLGLRLIYFSYDVKMKEKGDIPEGYSVSREKKERFSLILESASTNQTSMYLCASPPLAGLAPDTQYFGPGTRLTVL.

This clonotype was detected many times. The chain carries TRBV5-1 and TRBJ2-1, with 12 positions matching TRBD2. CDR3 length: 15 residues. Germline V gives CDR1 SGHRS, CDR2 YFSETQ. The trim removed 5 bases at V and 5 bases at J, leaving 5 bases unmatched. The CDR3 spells CASRSGTSGHNEQFF. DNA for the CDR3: TGCGCCAGCAGGTCCGGGACTAGCGGGCACAATGAGCAGTTCTTC.

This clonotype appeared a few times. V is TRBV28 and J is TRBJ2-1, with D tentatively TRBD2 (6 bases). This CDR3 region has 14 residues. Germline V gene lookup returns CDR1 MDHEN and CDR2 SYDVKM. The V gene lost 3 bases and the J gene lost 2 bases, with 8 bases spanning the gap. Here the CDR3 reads CASSFGGTYNEQFF. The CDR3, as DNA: TGTGCCAGCAGTTTCGGGGGTACCTACAATGAGCAGTTCTTC.

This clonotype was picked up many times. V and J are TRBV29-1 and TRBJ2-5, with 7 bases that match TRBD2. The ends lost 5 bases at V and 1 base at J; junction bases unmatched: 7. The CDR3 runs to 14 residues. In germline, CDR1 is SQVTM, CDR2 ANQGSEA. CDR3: CSVLSGTTQETQYF. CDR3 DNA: TGCAGCGTTCTCTCCGGGACTACCCAAGAGACCCAGTACTTC.

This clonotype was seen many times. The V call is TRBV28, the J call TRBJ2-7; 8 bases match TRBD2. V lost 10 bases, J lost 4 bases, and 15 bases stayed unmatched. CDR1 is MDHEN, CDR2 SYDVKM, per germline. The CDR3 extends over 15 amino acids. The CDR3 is CATLSHQRESYEQYF. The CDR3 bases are TGTGCCACCTTAAGTCATCAGCGGGAGTCGTACGAGCAGTACTTC.

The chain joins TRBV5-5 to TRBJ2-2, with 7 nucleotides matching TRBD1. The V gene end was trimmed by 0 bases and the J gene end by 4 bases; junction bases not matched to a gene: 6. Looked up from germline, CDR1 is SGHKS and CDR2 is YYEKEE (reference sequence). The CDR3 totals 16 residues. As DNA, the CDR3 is TGTGCCAGCAGCTTGGATAGGGGGACAGTCACCGGGGAGCTGTTTTTT. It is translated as CASSLDRGTVTGELFF.

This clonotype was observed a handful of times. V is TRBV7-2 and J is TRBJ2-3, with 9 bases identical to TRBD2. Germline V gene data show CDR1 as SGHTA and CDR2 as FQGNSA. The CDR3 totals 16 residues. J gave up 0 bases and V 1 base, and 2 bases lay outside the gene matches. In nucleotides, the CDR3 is TGTGCCAGCAGCTTAGGAGGGACTAGCAGCACAGATACGCAGTATTTT. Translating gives CASSLGGTSSTDTQYF.

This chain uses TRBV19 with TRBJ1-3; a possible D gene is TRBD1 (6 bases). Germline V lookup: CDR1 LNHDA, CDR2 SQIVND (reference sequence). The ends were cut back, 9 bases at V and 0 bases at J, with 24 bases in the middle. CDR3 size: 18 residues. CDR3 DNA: TGTGCCAGCCGCTACAGGGCCACACCAGGGAGCTCTGGAAACACCATATATTTT. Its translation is CASRYRATPGSSGNTIYF.

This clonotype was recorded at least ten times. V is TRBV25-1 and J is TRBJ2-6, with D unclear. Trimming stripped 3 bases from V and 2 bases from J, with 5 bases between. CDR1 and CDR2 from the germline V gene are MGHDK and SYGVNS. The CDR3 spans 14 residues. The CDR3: CASSDTAGANVLTF. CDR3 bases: TGTGCCAGCAGTGACACAGCTGGGGCCAACGTCCTGACTTTC.

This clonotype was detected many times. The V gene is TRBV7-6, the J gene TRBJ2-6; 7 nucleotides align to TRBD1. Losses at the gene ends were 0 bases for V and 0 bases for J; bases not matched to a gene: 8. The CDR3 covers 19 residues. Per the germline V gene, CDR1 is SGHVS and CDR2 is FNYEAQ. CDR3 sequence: CASSLAIRDSLSGANVLTF. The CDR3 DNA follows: TGTGCCAGCAGCTTAGCGATACGGGACAGCCTCTCTGGGGCCAACGTCCTGACTTTC.

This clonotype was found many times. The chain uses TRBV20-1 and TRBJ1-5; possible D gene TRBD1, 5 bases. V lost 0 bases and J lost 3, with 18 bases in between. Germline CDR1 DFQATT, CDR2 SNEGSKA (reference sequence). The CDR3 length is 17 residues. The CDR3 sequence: CSARDRIVGAVNQPQHF. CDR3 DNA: TGCAGTGCTAGAGATCGGATAGTCGGGGCAGTCAATCAGCCCCAGCATTTT.

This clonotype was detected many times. The CDR3 coding sequence is TGTGCCAGCCGCCCGGGAGGCCCCGCCAAAAACATTCAGTACTTC. Its translation: CASRPGGPAKNIQYF. The gene calls are TRBV27 and TRBJ2-4; 7 nucleotides align to TRBD2. The V and J ends lost 8 bases and 1 base, in that order; junction bases with no gene match: 8. CDR3 length equals 15 residues. CDR1 is MNHEY and CDR2 is SMNVEV in the germline V gene (reference sequence).

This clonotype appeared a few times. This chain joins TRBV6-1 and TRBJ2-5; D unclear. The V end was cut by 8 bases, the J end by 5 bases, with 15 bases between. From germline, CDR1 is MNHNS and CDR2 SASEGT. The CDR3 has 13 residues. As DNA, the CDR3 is TGTGCCAGCCGACTTCAAGGGCCCGAGACCCAGTACTTC. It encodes CASRLQGPETQYF.

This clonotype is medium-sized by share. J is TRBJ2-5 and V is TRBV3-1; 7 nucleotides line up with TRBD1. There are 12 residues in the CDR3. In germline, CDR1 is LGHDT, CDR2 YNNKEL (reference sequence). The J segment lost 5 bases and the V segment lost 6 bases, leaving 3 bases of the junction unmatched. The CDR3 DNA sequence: TGTGCCAGCAGGGACAGGAGTGAGACCCAGTACTTC. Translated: CASRDRSETQYF.